A selection of T cell receptor beta chains follows, all from one sample in a study of identical twins. TCRdb used MiXCR to reprocess the 5' RACE reads, holding one entry per CDR3 protein. The sample lists 250,000 to 350,000 distinct CDR3 sequences; 9.5% were seen once. The data also belong to a second study, concerning yellow fever vaccine responses in identical twins.

Specimen: CD8+ T cells sorted from blood. These receptors were taken from a woman aged 18 to 35 in good health. Each CDR3 is given with its conserved first and last residue. A D gene is named only where the DNA matches it firmly. Clone size appears in some rows only: once, few, many, or a class for an expanded clone.

V	D	J	size	DNA	CDR3
TRBV12-3/TRBV12-4	TRBD1	TRBJ2-3	many	TGTGCCAGCTGGGACAGGGACACAGATACGCAGTATTTT	CASWDRDTDTQYF
TRBV29-1	.	TRBJ1-1	many	TGCAGCGCCCAGGGGAATTTGAACACTGAAGCTTTCTTT	CSAQGNLNTEAFF
TRBV7-3	TRBD2	TRBJ2-5	.	TGTGCCAGCAGCTCAGCGGGGGGCCCTCAAGAGACCCAGTACTTC	CASSSAGGPQETQYF
TRBV30	.	TRBJ1-1	.	TGTGCCTGGACCGAAGGGAAGGCTGAAGCTTTCTTT	CAWTEGKAEAFF
TRBV20-1	TRBD2	TRBJ2-1	many	TGCAGTGCTCCGAGGGAGGGCTCCTACAATGAGCAGTTCTTC	CSAPREGSYNEQFF
TRBV7-6	.	TRBJ2-7	many	TGTGCCAGCAGCCATAGACAGGCTTTGGAGCAGTACTTC	CASSHRQALEQYF
TRBV12-3/TRBV12-4	.	TRBJ1-4	many	TGTGCCAGCAGACGGGAGGCCGGGGGAAAACTGTTTTTT	CASRREAGGKLFF
TRBV6-5	.	TRBJ2-1	.	TGTGCCAGCAGTTATAGGGTACCAGAAAGGGGGGAGCCCTACAATGAGCAGTTCTTC	CASSYRVPERGEPYNEQFF
TRBV7-9	.	TRBJ2-1	many	TGTGCCAGCAGCTTACCGGGAACGTACAATGAGCAGTTCTTC	CASSLPGTYNEQFF
TRBV4-3	TRBD1	TRBJ1-5	many	TGCGCCAGCAGCCAGGACAGGGGGCGCGGTCAGCCCCAGCATTTT	CASSQDRGRGQPQHF
TRBV24-1	.	TRBJ2-5	few	TGTGCCACCAGCCTCAGGGGGGGGGAAGAGACCCAGTACTTC	CATSLRGGEETQYF
TRBV24-1	TRBD1	TRBJ2-7	.	TGTGCCACCAGTGACACCCCCTCGGGACAGGTCAACTACGAGCAGTACTTC	CATSDTPSGQVNYEQYF
TRBV3-1	.	TRBJ2-2	.	TGTGCCAGCAGCCAAGTAGTTTTACCAGACACCGGGGAGCTGTTTTTT	CASSQVVLPDTGELFF
TRBV29-1	.	TRBJ2-1	many	TGCAGCGTTGAGAGGGGAAACTACAATGAGCAGTTCTTC	CSVERGNYNEQFF
TRBV5-1	TRBD2	TRBJ2-1	few	TGCGCCAGCAGCTTTACTAGCGGGAGAGAGTCCTACAATGAGCAGTTCTTC	CASSFTSGRESYNEQFF
TRBV27	.	TRBJ1-1	few	TGTGCCAGCAGCCTGGAGGGGTATGGGTCGGTCAACACTGAAGCTTTCTTT	CASSLEGYGSVNTEAFF
TRBV11-2	.	TRBJ2-7	few	TGTGCCAGCAGCTTAGTCAGAACACGCTACGAGCAGTACTTC	CASSLVRTRYEQYF
TRBV7-2	.	TRBJ2-7	.	TGTGCCAGCAGTGTAGGCACAGCCATCACCCTCATGGAAGAGCAGTACTTC	CASSVGTAITLMEEQYF
TRBV4-1	.	TRBJ2-1	.	TGCGCCAGCAGCCAAGGAATTCTAGCGTGGAATGAGCAGTTCTTC	CASSQGILAWNEQFF
TRBV18	TRBD1	TRBJ2-2	many	TGTGCCAGCTCGCGACCTCGGACAGGGAACACCGGGGAGCTGTTTTTT	CASSRPRTGNTGELFF
TRBV19	.	TRBJ1-2	many	TGTGCCAGTAGTATTGGGACCGCAAGTCCCGATGGCTACACCTTC	CASSIGTASPDGYTF
TRBV7-9	.	TRBJ2-1	many	TGTGCCAGCAGCTCCAAGAGCTCCTACAATGAGCAGTTCTTC	CASSSKSSYNEQFF
TRBV12-3/TRBV12-4	TRBD2	TRBJ2-3	many	TGTGCCAGCAGAGATTCCAGCGGGGGGCGCACAAGCACAGATACGCAGTATTTT	CASRDSSGGRTSTDTQYF
TRBV27	.	TRBJ2-2	few	TGTGCCGGCGGACAACTGAACACCGGGGAGCTGTTTTTT	CAGGQLNTGELFF
TRBV7-8	.	TRBJ2-4	many	TGTGCCAGCAGCGCGCCTTGGTCGGTCGTGTCCAAAAACATTCAGTACTTC	CASSAPWSVVSKNIQYF
TRBV5-1	TRBD2	TRBJ2-1	few	TGCGCCAGCAGCACCAATCCGGGACTAGCGCTGAGCTCCTACAATGAGCAGTTCTTC	CASSTNPGLALSSYNEQFF
TRBV4-3	TRBD2	TRBJ2-1	few	TGCGCCAGCAGCCAAGGACTAGCGGGATCGTATGAGCAGTTCTTC	CASSQGLAGSYEQFF
TRBV5-6	.	TRBJ2-7	few	TGTGCCAGCAGCCTTGGGGGGGGGCGGGGTAAACACTACGAGCAGTACTTC	CASSLGGGRGKHYEQYF
TRBV5-1	TRBD2	TRBJ2-7	.	TGCGCCAGCAGCTTAGGAGATGGCGGGAGCTCCTACGAGCAGTACTTC	CASSLGDGGSSYEQYF
TRBV6-2/TRBV6-3	.	TRBJ1-1	many	TGTGCCAGTACATCATGGGGAAACACTGAAGCTTTCTTT	CASTSWGNTEAFF
TRBV5-1	.	TRBJ2-1	many	TGCGCCAGCAGCTTTGGACCCAACTACAATGAGCAGTTCTTC	CASSFGPNYNEQFF
TRBV29-1	.	TRBJ1-1	many	TGCAGCGTTGAAGTTAGGTCTGATGGCACTGAAGCTTTCTTT	CSVEVRSDGTEAFF
TRBV5-1	.	TRBJ1-1	few	TGCGCCAGCAGCGCGCCGGGGGCAGACACTGAAGCTTTCTTT	CASSAPGADTEAFF
TRBV7-8	.	TRBJ2-7	.	TGTGCCAGCAGCTGGACCGAGCAGCCCTACGAGCAGTACTTC	CASSWTEQPYEQYF
TRBV11-1	TRBD2	TRBJ2-3	many	TGTGCCAGCAGGGGGCCGGGACTAGCGGAGGATGGTACAGATACGCAGTATTTT	CASRGPGLAEDGTDTQYF
TRBV7-8	.	TRBJ2-3	few	TGTGCCAGCAGCTTAGAGGGGCAGGGACCTAGCACAGATACGCAGTATTTT	CASSLEGQGPSTDTQYF
TRBV30	.	TRBJ2-2	once	TGTGCCTGGAGTGTTCTTGCCACCGGGGAGCTGTTTTTT	CAWSVLATGELFF
TRBV6-1	TRBD1	TRBJ2-2	few	TGTGCCAGCACCCAGGGACAGGGGTTCACCGGGGAGCTGTTTTTT	CASTQGQGFTGELFF
TRBV20-1	TRBD1	TRBJ2-7	.	TGCAGTGCTAGGGGGCTGGACAGGGATGTTTTGTTTACCTACGAGCAGTACTTC	CSARGLDRDVLFTYEQYF
TRBV4-1	.	TRBJ2-5	many	TGCGCCAGCAGCCAAAGGGCCATCCAAGAGACCCAGTACTTC	CASSQRAIQETQYF
TRBV5-6	TRBD2	TRBJ2-5	few	TGTGCCAGCACCGTAGCGGGAGGAGAGACCCAGTACTTC	CASTVAGGETQYF
TRBV27	TRBD2	TRBJ2-7	few	TGTGCCAGCAGTTTTAGCGGGATGGGCGAGCAGTACTTC	CASSFSGMGEQYF
TRBV20-1	.	TRBJ2-7	many	TGCAGTGCTCAACCGACAGGGAGGGGTGGGGACGAGCAGTACTTC	CSAQPTGRGGDEQYF
TRBV4-2	.	TRBJ2-1	few	TGTGCCAGCAGCCTCCGGGACACCTCCTACAATGAGCAGTTCTTC	CASSLRDTSYNEQFF
TRBV6-4	TRBD2	TRBJ2-1	.	TGTGCCAGCAGTGATGAGGGGACTAGCGGCTACAATGAGCAGTTCTTC	CASSDEGTSGYNEQFF
TRBV24-1	TRBD1	TRBJ2-2	.	TGTGCCACCAGTGATTTTCCGGGGGGGACAGGGGAGACCGGGGAGCTGTTTTTT	CATSDFPGGTGETGELFF
TRBV3-1	TRBD2	TRBJ2-1	many	TGTGCCAGCAGCTATCCGGGACTATCTCGGGACAATGAGCAGTTCTTC	CASSYPGLSRDNEQFF
TRBV6-1	TRBD1	TRBJ2-1	many	TGTGCCAGCAGGGGGGAGTGGGACAGGTTAAATGAGCAGTTCTTC	CASRGEWDRLNEQFF
TRBV20-1	.	TRBJ2-3	few	TGCAGTGGCCTAGAGCGGAACACAGATACGCAGTATTTT	CSGLERNTDTQYF
TRBV7-9	.	TRBJ2-5	.	TGTGCCAGCAGCCTGTTTACAGGGGAGACCCAGTACTTC	CASSLFTGETQYF
TRBV7-2	.	TRBJ2-4	few	TGTGCCAGCAGAGGAGGAGGCAAAAACATTCAGTACTTC	CASRGGGKNIQYF
TRBV12-3/TRBV12-4	TRBD1	TRBJ2-4	.	TGTGCCAGCAGTAAAAGACAGGGTGACATTCAGTACTTC	CASSKRQGDIQYF
TRBV11-2	.	TRBJ2-7	few	TGTGCCAGCAGCTTAGACAAAACCTACGAGCAGTACTTC	CASSLDKTYEQYF
TRBV30	.	TRBJ2-7	few	TGTGCCTGGAGTCTGACAGTTGCGGAGCAGTACTTC	CAWSLTVAEQYF
TRBV6-1	.	TRBJ2-5	.	TGTGCCAGCACTATATACCGAGAAGAGACCCAGTACTTC	CASTIYREETQYF
TRBV4-3	.	TRBJ2-5	many	TGCGCCAGCAGCCAAGATAGGGCTACCCAAGAGACCCAGTACTTC	CASSQDRATQETQYF
TRBV6-2/TRBV6-3	.	TRBJ2-7	few	TGTGCCAGCAGTTACCCTACGACCGAGCCCCTTACCTACGAGCAGTACTTC	CASSYPTTEPLTYEQYF